This T cell receptor (beta chain) was sequenced in a study of T cells in Graves' hyperthyroidism and ophthalmopathy. The study, taken as a whole, reports: Blood held most thyroid clonotypes expanded above 0.001 frequency.

The CDR3 length is 17 residues. V lost 3 bases to trimming and J lost 4 bases; unmatched junction nucleotides: 9. Germline CDR1 reads SGHRS; CDR2 reads YFSETQ. The CDR3 regions of TCR beta were amplified from RNA transcripts. RT-PCR in the first round (using the HTBI primer set) targeted the TCR CDR3. TCRdb reanalysed the multiplex PCR reads using MiXCR and keeps one entry per CDR3 protein. The sample includes about 640,000 distinct CDR3 sequences, less than 25% of them seen just once. As for this clonotype: As yet, its antigen is unknown.

This clonotype was obtained from a man younger than 40 with Graves' ophthalmopathy. Sequenced: blood. The genes are TRBV5-1 and TRBJ2-7, with TRBD2 matching 14 bases. CDR3 DNA sequence: TGCGCCAGCAGCTCCTATCCGGGACTAGCGGGAGTATACGAGCAGTACTTC. Residues: CASSSYPGLAGVYEQYF.